This T cell receptor beta chain came from a study of CD8 T cells in ankylosing spondylitis. Broader study findings: About eight highly homologous variants made up a TCR beta motif that seemed to typify ankylosing spondylitis blood.

Researchers built TCR beta libraries using quantitative 5'-RACE with molecular barcodes. TCRdb itself ran the 5' RACE reads through MiXCR, one entry per CDR3 protein. In the table there are around 100,000 distinct CDR3 sequences, nearly 25% of which are singletons. Comment on this clonotype: Antigen: not known.

What was sequenced was synovial fluid, either unsorted or a sorted T cell fraction (not recorded which). The clonotype was recovered from a male donor with ankylosing spondylitis.

The CDR3 sequence is CASSQTTSNTGELFF. The DNA for the CDR3 is TGCGCCAGCAGCCAAACCACTTCTAACACCGGGGAGCTGTTTTTT. This chain uses TRBV4-1 with TRBJ2-2; D not resolved. The CDR3 is 15 residues long. The germline V gene encodes CDR1 MGHRA and CDR2 YSYEKL. With 2 bases removed from V and 2 bases from J, the gap between germline ends came to 9 bases.